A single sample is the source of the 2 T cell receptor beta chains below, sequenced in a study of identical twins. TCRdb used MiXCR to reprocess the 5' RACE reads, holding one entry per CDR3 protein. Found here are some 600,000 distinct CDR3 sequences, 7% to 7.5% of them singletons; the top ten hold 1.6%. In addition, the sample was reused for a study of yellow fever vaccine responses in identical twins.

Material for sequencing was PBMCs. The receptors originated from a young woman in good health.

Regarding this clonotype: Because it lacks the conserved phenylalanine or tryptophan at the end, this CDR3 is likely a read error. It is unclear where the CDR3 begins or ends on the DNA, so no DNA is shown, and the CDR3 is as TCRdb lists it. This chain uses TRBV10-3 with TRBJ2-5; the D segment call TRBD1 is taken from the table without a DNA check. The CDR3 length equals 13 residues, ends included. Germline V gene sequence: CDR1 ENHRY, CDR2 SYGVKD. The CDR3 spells CAISGTAQSTGSL.

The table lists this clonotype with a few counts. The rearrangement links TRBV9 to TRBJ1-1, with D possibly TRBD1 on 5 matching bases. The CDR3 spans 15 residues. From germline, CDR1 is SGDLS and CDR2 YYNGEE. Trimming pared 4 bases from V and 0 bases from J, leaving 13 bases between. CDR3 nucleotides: TGTGCCAGCAGCCCCCGGGGCAAATTGAACACTGAAGCTTTCTTT. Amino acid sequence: CASSPRGKLNTEAFF.